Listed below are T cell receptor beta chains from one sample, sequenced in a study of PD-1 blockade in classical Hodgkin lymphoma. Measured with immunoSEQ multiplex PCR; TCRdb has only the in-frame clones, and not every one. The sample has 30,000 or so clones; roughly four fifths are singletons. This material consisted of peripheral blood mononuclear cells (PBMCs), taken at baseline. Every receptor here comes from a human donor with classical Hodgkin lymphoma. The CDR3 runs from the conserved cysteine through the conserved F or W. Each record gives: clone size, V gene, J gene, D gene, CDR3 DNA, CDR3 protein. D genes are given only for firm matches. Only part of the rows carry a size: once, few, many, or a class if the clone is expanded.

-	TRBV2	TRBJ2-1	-	TGTGCCAGCAGTGATAGCGGTGAGCAGTTCTTC	CASSDSGEQFF
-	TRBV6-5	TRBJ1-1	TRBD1	TGTGCCAGCAGTTATGGGAGACAGGGGAGGACTGAAGCTTTCTTT	CASSYGRQGRTEAFF
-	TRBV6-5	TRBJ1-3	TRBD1	TGTGCCAGCAGCCGACAGGGCCTCTCTGGAAACACCATATATTTT	CASSRQGLSGNTIYF
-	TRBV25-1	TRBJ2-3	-	TGTGCCAGCAGCCACATGGTAGGGGATACGCAGTATTTT	CASSHMVGDTQYF
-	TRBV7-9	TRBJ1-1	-	TGTGCCAGCAGCTTAAGGGTCACTGAAGCTTTCTTT	CASSLRVTEAFF
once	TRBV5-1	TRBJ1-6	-	TGCGCCAGCAGGATTGGGGATTCACCCCTCCACTTT	CASRIGDSPLHF
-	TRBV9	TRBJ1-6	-	TGTGCCAGCAGCGGAGTAGGGGCGGGAGCCTATAATTCACCCCTCCACTTT	CASSGVGAGAYNSPLHF
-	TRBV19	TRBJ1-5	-	TGTGCCAGTAGGGGGGGGGCACCGGTAAATCAGCCCCAGCATTTT	CASRGGAPVNQPQHF
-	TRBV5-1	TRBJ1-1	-	TGCGCCAGCGGAGTACAGGGGAACACTGAAGCTTTCTTT	CASGVQGNTEAFF
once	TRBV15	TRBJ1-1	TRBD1	TGTGCCACCAGCACCCAGGGGGGCACTGAAGCTTTCTTT	CATSTQGGTEAFF
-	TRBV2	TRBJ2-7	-	TGTGCCAGCGGATGGGGACGTCTATCCTCCTACGAGCAGTACTTC	CASGWGRLSSYEQYF
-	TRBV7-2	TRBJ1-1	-	TGTGCCAGCAGCCCCCAGGTGAACACTGAAGCTTTCTTT	CASSPQVNTEAFF
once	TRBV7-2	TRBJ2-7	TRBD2	TGTGCCAGCAGCTCCGCGGGGGGGGGCCGCTCCTACGAGCAGTACTTC	CASSSAGGGRSYEQYF
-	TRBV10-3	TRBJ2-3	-	TGTGCCATCAGTGAGGGAGGCAGATCTAGCACAGATACGCAGTATTTT	CAISEGGRSSTDTQYF
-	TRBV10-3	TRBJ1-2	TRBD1	TGTGCCATCAGTGAGTCAGGGGACAGGGGCCGAGGGGGCTACACCTTC	CAISESGDRGRGGYTF
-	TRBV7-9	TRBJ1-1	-	TGTGCCAGCAGGATGGGACTGGTGAACACTGAAGCTTTCTTT	CASRMGLVNTEAFF
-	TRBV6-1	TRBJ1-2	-	TGTGCCAGCAGTGAAGATTCGGCAGCTCGGCTTAATGGCTACACCTTC	CASSEDSAARLNGYTF
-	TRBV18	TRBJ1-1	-	TGTGCCAGCTCATCCAGGGGTGAGGGAACTGAAGCTTTCTTT	CASSSRGEGTEAFF
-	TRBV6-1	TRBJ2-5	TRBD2	TGTGCCAGCAGTGATTTGAGCGGGGGGCAAGAGACCCAGTACTTC	CASSDLSGGQETQYF
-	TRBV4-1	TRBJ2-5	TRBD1	TGCGCCAGCAGCCTGGGGGACAGGGATCAAGAGACCCAGTACTTC	CASSLGDRDQETQYF
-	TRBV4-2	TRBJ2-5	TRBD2	TGTGCCAGCAGCCAATTTATAGGACTAGGAGTGGAGACCCAGTACTTC	CASSQFIGLGVETQYF
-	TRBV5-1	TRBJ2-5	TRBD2	TGCGCCAGCAGCTTGGCCGAGCGGGGGGCCCCTCACTTC	CASSLAERGAPHF
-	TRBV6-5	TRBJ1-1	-	TGTGCCAGCAGTTACTCGAGATCCTCCGAAGCTTTCTTT	CASSYSRSSEAFF
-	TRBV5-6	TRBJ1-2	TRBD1	TGTGCCAGCAGCACGGGACAGGGAGGCTATGGCTACACCTTC	CASSTGQGGYGYTF
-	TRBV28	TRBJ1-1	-	TGTGCCAGCAGTGGAACGTGGACTGAAGCTTTCTTT	CASSGTWTEAFF
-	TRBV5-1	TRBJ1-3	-	TGCGCCAGCAGAATTGGGAACACGGCTGGCTCTGGAAACACCATATATTTT	CASRIGNTAGSGNTIYF
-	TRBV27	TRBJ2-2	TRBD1	TGTGCCAGCAGACAGACAGGGACAAACACCGGGGAGCTGTTTTTT	CASRQTGTNTGELFF
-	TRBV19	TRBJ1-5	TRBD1	TGTGCCACTAGACAGGGTGATCAGCCCCAGCATTTT	CATRQGDQPQHF
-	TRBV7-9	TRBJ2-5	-	TGTGCCAGCAGCGACGGGGCCTACCAAGAGACCCAGTACTTC	CASSDGAYQETQYF
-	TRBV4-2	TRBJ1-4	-	TGTGCCAGCAGCCAAAAACAGGGAGGTGATGAAAAACTGTTTTTT	CASSQKQGGDEKLFF
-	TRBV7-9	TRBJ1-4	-	TGTGCCAGCAGCCTAGTGATCCTCCGGGACCTCAATGAAAAACTGTTTTTT	CASSLVILRDLNEKLFF
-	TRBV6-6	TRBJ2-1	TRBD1	TGTGCCAGCAGTTACTCTACAGGGGGAAATGAGCAGTTCTTC	CASSYSTGGNEQFF
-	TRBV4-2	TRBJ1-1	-	TGTGCCAGCAGCCAAGAAGAAACAGGGCTGGCTGAAGCTTTCTTT	CASSQEETGLAEAFF
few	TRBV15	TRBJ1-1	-	TGTGCCACCAGCAGGGGGGGCATGAACACTGAAGCTTTCTTT	CATSRGGMNTEAFF
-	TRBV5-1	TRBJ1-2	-	TGCGCCAGCAGCTTGGCAGGGGACTATGGCTACACCTTC	CASSLAGDYGYTF
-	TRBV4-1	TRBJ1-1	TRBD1	TGCGCCAGCAGCCGGGAGACAGGGCGAATGAACACTGAAGCTTTCTTT	CASSRETGRMNTEAFF
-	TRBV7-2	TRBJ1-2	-	TGTGCCAGCAGCTTAAATCCGGAGGGACTTGGCTACACCTTC	CASSLNPEGLGYTF
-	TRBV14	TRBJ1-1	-	TGTGCCAGCAGCCGTGGGGGTCTTACTGAAGCTTTCTTT	CASSRGGLTEAFF
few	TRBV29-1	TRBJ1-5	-	TGCAGCGTTGTCTTCACAGACCCGGTGGGGCAGCCCCAGCATTTT	CSVVFTDPVGQPQHF
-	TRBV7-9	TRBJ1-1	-	TGTGCCAGCAGCCCCCACGACAGGGAAGCTTTCTTT	CASSPHDREAFF
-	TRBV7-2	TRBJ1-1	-	TGTGCCAGCAGCTTAAGCCGATGGAACACTGAAGCTTTCTTT	CASSLSRWNTEAFF
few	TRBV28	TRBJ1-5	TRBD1	TGTGCCAGCAGGGACGGACAGGGCCGTCAGCCCCAGCATTTT	CASRDGQGRQPQHF
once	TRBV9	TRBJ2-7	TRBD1	TGTGCCAGCAGCGTAGGGTCAGGGGGTGTGGGGGAGCAGTACTTC	CASSVGSGGVGEQYF
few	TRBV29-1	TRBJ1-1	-	TGCAGCGTTGATCGGGGGATGGGTCGTGAAGCTTTCTTT	CSVDRGMGREAFF
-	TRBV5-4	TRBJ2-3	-	TGTGCCAGCAGTCCACAAGGCACAGATACGCAGTATTTT	CASSPQGTDTQYF
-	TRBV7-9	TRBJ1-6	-	TGTGCCGGAGGCAGGGAACATTCACCCCTCCACTTT	CAGGREHSPLHF
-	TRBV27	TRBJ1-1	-	TGTGCCAGCAGCCTGCTAGGGGGCACTGAAGCTTTCTTT	CASSLLGGTEAFF
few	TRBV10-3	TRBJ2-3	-	TGTGCCATCAGTCAGACTAGCACAGATACGCAGTATTTT	CAISQTSTDTQYF
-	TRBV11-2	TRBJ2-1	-	TGTGCCAGCCTTTCGGGGGTTCTGGGGTCTGAGCAGTTCTTC	CASLSGVLGSEQFF
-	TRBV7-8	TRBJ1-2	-	TGTGCCAGCAGCTTAGCGAGGGTTTTAGCCTATGGCTACACCTTC	CASSLARVLAYGYTF
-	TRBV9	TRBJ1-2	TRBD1	TGTGCCAGCAGCTCGACAGGGGGCTATGGCTACACCTTC	CASSSTGGYGYTF
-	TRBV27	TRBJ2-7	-	TGTGCCAGCAGTTCGGTACGGTCCTACGAGCAGTACTTC	CASSSVRSYEQYF